These T cell receptor beta chains were read from a single sample in a study of CD8 T cells in Susac syndrome. TCRdb analysed the immunoSEQ multiplex PCR reads with MiXCR anew, one entry per CDR3 protein. The table lists around 270,000 distinct CDR3 sequences, approximately 90% of them singletons. Material for sequencing was CD8+ T cells from PBMCs. The receptors stem from a human donor with multiple sclerosis. Both conserved end residues are part of each CDR3. A D gene is named only where the DNA matches it firmly. Size is omitted from some rows. Given values are once, few, many or a class for expanded clones.

D,V,J,size,CDR3,DNA
TRBD1,TRBV27,TRBJ2-5,NA,CASSFLGTGEETQYF,TGTGCCAGCAGTTTCTTAGGGACAGGGGAAGAGACCCAGTACTTC
TRBD2,TRBV12-3/TRBV12-4,TRBJ2-1,NA,CASSFEGLEDEQFF,TGTGCCAGCAGTTTTGAGGGACTAGAGGATGAGCAGTTCTTC
TRBD2,TRBV2,TRBJ2-7,NA,CASSGPSGSRIYEQYF,TGTGCCAGCAGTGGCCCTAGCGGGAGCCGGATCTACGAGCAGTACTTC
NA,TRBV4-2,TRBJ2-1,NA,CASSQVGDTLNEQFF,TGTGCCAGCAGCCAAGTGGGGGACACGCTCAATGAGCAGTTCTTC
TRBD2,TRBV7-3,TRBJ2-1,NA,CASSLGSGIDEQFF,TGTGCCAGCAGCTTAGGAAGCGGGATCGATGAGCAGTTCTTC
NA,TRBV15,TRBJ2-7,NA,CATSRDPIYEQYF,TGTGCCACCAGCAGAGACCCGATCTACGAGCAGTACTTC
NA,TRBV4-2,TRBJ2-7,NA,CASSHALQGRGYEQYF,TGTGCCAGCAGCCATGCCTTACAGGGTCGTGGGTACGAGCAGTACTTC
TRBD1,TRBV7-2,TRBJ2-7,few,CASSLAQRTGSYEQYF,TGTGCCAGCAGCTTAGCGCAGAGGACAGGCTCATACGAGCAGTACTTC
NA,TRBV11-2,TRBJ2-2,NA,CASNPTVEAGELFF,TGTGCCAGCAACCCGACCGTCGAGGCCGGGGAGCTGTTTTTT
NA,TRBV28,TRBJ1-2,few,CASSLSGVFIDGYTF,TGTGCCAGCAGTTTGTCCGGGGTATTTATCGATGGCTACACCTTC
TRBD1,TRBV5-1,TRBJ1-2,NA,CASSVGTGNDGYTF,TGCGCCAGCAGTGTTGGGACAGGGAACGATGGCTACACCTTC
TRBD2,TRBV9,TRBJ2-3,NA,CASSTGTSESDTQYF,TGTGCCAGCTCTACCGGGACTAGCGAGTCAGATACGCAGTATTTT
NA,TRBV4-1,TRBJ2-2,NA,CASSQMTGELFF,TGCGCCAGCAGCCAAATGACCGGGGAGCTGTTTTTT
TRBD1,TRBV3-1,TRBJ2-3,NA,CASSLTGADTQYF,TGTGCCAGCAGCCTAACAGGGGCAGATACGCAGTATTTT
NA,TRBV2,TRBJ2-6,NA,CASSSTGSGANVLTF,TGTGCCAGCAGTTCTACAGGGTCCGGGGCCAACGTCCTGACTTTC
TRBD1,TRBV15,TRBJ2-3,NA,CATSRTGVADTQYF,TGTGCCACCAGCAGGACAGGGGTTGCAGATACGCAGTATTTT
NA,TRBV10-2,TRBJ2-5,NA,CASSESFPPQTQYF,TGCGCCAGCAGTGAGTCGTTTCCCCCGCAGACCCAGTACTTC